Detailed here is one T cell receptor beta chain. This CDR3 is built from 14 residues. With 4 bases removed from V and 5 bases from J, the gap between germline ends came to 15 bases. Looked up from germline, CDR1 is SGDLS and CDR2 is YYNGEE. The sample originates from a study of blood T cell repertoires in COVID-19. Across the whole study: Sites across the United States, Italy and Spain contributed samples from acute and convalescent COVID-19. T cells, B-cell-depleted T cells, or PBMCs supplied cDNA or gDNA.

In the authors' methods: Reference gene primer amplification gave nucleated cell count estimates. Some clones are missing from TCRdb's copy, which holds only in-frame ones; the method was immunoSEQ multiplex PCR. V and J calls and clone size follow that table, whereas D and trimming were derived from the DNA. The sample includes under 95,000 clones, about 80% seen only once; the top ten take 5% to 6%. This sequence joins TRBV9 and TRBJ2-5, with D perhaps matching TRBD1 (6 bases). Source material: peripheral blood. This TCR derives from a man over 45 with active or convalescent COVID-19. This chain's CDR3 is CASSPPGGSETQYF. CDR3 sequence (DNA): TGTGCCAGCAGCCCCCCTGGGGGCTCGGAGACCCAGTACTTC.